Below, one TCR beta chain is given with its context. The length of the CDR3 is 13 residues. V lost 6 bases to trimming and J lost 5 bases; unmatched junction nucleotides: 9. Germline V gene data show CDR1 as DFQATT and CDR2 as SNEGSKA (reference sequence). Regarding time point: newly diagnosed GD, antithyroid drugs for less than 3 months. PBMCs provided the RNA from which the TCR library was made. The data derive from a study of regulatory T cells in long-lasting Graves disease. Relying on iRepertoire HTBI primers and Arm-PCR of CDR3 regions, the team built TCR beta libraries. One entry per CDR3 protein results from TCRdb running MiXCR on the multiplex PCR reads. Of a few hundred thousand distinct CDR3 sequences listed, around 15% are singletons. The data also belong to a second study, concerning T cells in Graves' hyperthyroidism and ophthalmopathy. That study reports: Initially, a first-round RT-PCR of the TCR CDR3 employed the HTBI primer set. By a 13 V-J model, ophthalmopathy was set apart from stable hyperthyroidism.

The material was peripheral blood mononuclear cells (PBMCs), obtained at new diagnosis, from a patient treated with antithyroid drugs. This chain connects TRBV20-1 to TRBJ2-5, with TRBD2 identical over 7 bases. The TCR was taken from a man aged 35 to 55 with Graves disease. The CDR3: CSASTRRGETQYF. The CDR3 DNA follows: TGCAGTGCGTCGACTAGGCGGGGGGAGACCCAGTACTTC.